The rows below give T cell receptor beta chains drawn from one sample of a study of blood T cells in healthy people across ages. TCRdb ran MiXCR on the 5' RACE reads and lists one entry per CDR3 protein. The table has 550,000 to 750,000 distinct CDR3 sequences, approximately 21% seen once. The sample taken for sequencing was blood. These receptors were taken from a man aged 65 to 79 in good health. CDR3s include the opening cysteine and the closing phenylalanine or tryptophan. Each record gives: CDR3 DNA, CDR3 protein, J gene, D gene, clone size, V gene. The D gene is left open where the match is weak. Some rows have no size entry. The others give once, few or many, or a class for an expanded clone.

CDR3nt: TGCGCCAGCAGCTTGGAATCAGGGGGGAGCACAGATACGCAGTATTTT
CDR3aa: CASSLESGGSTDTQYF
j_gene: TRBJ2-3
d_gene: NA
abundance: few
v_gene: TRBV5-1

CDR3nt: TGTGCCAGCAGCCAAGGCTCGGGACTAGCGGCAGATACGCAGTATTTT
CDR3aa: CASSQGSGLAADTQYF
j_gene: TRBJ2-3
d_gene: TRBD2
abundance: NA
v_gene: TRBV3-1

CDR3nt: TGTGCCAGCTCACCAGGGAGCCTAAATGAAAAACTGTTTTTT
CDR3aa: CASSPGSLNEKLFF
j_gene: TRBJ1-4
d_gene: NA
abundance: few
v_gene: TRBV18

CDR3nt: TGTGCCACCAGTGCCGGGCGGAACTCCTACGAGCAGTACTTC
CDR3aa: CATSAGRNSYEQYF
j_gene: TRBJ2-7
d_gene: NA
abundance: few
v_gene: TRBV24-1

CDR3nt: TGTGCCAGCAGGGCGGGCCGCCTGACTGAAGCTTTCTTT
CDR3aa: CASRAGRLTEAFF
j_gene: TRBJ1-1
d_gene: NA
abundance: few
v_gene: TRBV6-2/TRBV6-3

CDR3nt: TGCAGTGCGCCGAGCGGGAGTGGGGGGATACAGGGTCCCAATGAGCAGTTCTTC
CDR3aa: CSAPSGSGGIQGPNEQFF
j_gene: TRBJ2-1
d_gene: TRBD2
abundance: few
v_gene: TRBV20-1

CDR3nt: TGCGCCAGCAGCCCACCGGACAGGGCGGGAGAAGCTTTCTTT
CDR3aa: CASSPPDRAGEAFF
j_gene: TRBJ1-1
d_gene: TRBD1
abundance: few
v_gene: TRBV4-1

CDR3nt: TGTGCCAGCAGCTTGGAAGATCAGCGCTTCTCTGGAAACACCATATATTTT
CDR3aa: CASSLEDQRFSGNTIYF
j_gene: TRBJ1-3
d_gene: NA
abundance: many
v_gene: TRBV7-2

CDR3nt: TGTGCCAGCAGCCCAGGGGGACTCGCCGGCGGGGAGCTGTTTTTT
CDR3aa: CASSPGGLAGGELFF
j_gene: TRBJ2-2
d_gene: NA
abundance: few
v_gene: TRBV7-6

CDR3nt: TGTGCCAGCAGTGAAGCGATCCTCCCAACTAGCCGGAGAGAGCAGTACTTC
CDR3aa: CASSEAILPTSRREQYF
j_gene: TRBJ2-7
d_gene: NA
abundance: few
v_gene: TRBV6-1

CDR3nt: TGCAGCGTTGAGGGCAGGGGAAGCGAAAAACTGTTTTTT
CDR3aa: CSVEGRGSEKLFF
j_gene: TRBJ1-4
d_gene: NA
abundance: many
v_gene: TRBV29-1

CDR3nt: TGCGCCAGCAGCTTGGTGGGGAGTACTGAGACCCAGTACTTC
CDR3aa: CASSLVGSTETQYF
j_gene: TRBJ2-5
d_gene: NA
abundance: NA
v_gene: TRBV5-1

CDR3nt: TGTGCCAGCAGTTTCCGGTCACATTACTCCTACAATGAGCAGTTCTTC
CDR3aa: CASSFRSHYSYNEQFF
j_gene: TRBJ2-1
d_gene: NA
abundance: NA
v_gene: TRBV28

CDR3nt: TGTGCCAGCAGTAAACTAGCTCAGAATTACGAGCAGTACTTC
CDR3aa: CASSKLAQNYEQYF
j_gene: TRBJ2-7
d_gene: NA
abundance: many
v_gene: TRBV2